This TCR beta chain was retrieved from a study of blood T cell repertoires in COVID-19. About the research overall: T cells, B-cell-depleted T cells, or PBMCs provided the cDNA or gDNA that served as material.

This clone was recorded only once. Patients in Seattle were enrolled during active infection, then followed longitudinally. Per germline, CDR1 MNHNY and CDR2 SVGAGI (reference sequence). V lost 6 bases, J lost 2 bases, and 6 bases stayed unmatched. The length of the CDR3 is 15 residues. The data were produced by immunoSEQ multiplex PCR, yet TCRdb's version contains in-frame clones alone and is incomplete. This table holds around 60,000 clones, approximately 80% found once. This TCR derives from a man aged 25 to 40 with COVID-19, enrolled during active disease. Sequenced: peripheral blood. The chain links TRBV6-6 to TRBJ2-1, with TRBD2 matching 8 bases. CDR3 protein: CASREGGGPYNEQFF. The DNA of the CDR3 is TGTGCCAGCAGGGAAGGCGGGGGGCCCTACAATGAGCAGTTCTTC.